This T cell receptor beta chain was sequenced for a study of T cell responses to AZD1222 COVID-19 vaccine. Some clones are missing from TCRdb's copy, which holds only in-frame ones; the method was immunoSEQ multiplex PCR. The sample has tens of thousands of clones, over 70% seen once. Germline trimming cut 6 bases from V and 7 bases from J; bases unmatched to any gene: 15. Germline V CDR1 and CDR2: KGHSH, LQKENI. The CDR3 extends over 16 amino acids. Sequencing was performed on peripheral blood, taken 28 days after the second AZD1222 dose. The V call is TRBV18, the J call TRBJ1-5; TRBD1 aligns across 7 bases. The TCR originated in an adult who received the AZD1222 COVID-19 vaccine. CDR3 nucleotide sequence: TGTGCCAGCTCCCCAGGGGACAGTCAAGGGAGACAGCCCCAGCATTTT. It specifies CASSPGDSQGRQPQHF.